Listed here are 8 T cell receptor beta chains from one sample, sequenced in a study of blood T cell repertoires in COVID-19. TCRdb keeps only in-frame clones here, not all; method: immunoSEQ multiplex PCR. Here the sample spans under 300,000 clones, about 90% being singletons. Sequencing input: PBMCs or T cells enriched from blood (not recorded which). Every receptor here comes from a woman aged 40 to 49 who had been exposed to COVID-19.

For the CDR3, the DNA is TGTGCCAGCAGTGAGCTGGGACAGCACTCTGGGGCCAACGTCCTGACTTTC. Encoded protein: CASSELGQHSGANVLTF. The gene calls are TRBV2 and TRBJ2-6; 7 bases are shared with TRBD1. This CDR3 has 17 amino acids. The germline gives CDR1 SNHLY, CDR2 FYNNEI. V was pared by 3 bases and J by 0 bases, with 5 bases of the junction left unmatched.

On this clone itself: The sample has other DNA sequences that encode this CDR3 too. V is TRBV6-2 or TRBV6-3 and J is TRBJ1-5, with 7 positions matching TRBD1. Germline assignment: CDR1 MNHEY and CDR2 SVGEGT. The V gene end was trimmed by 5 bases and the J gene end by 4 bases; junction bases not matched to a gene: 2. The CDR3 covers 13 residues. CDR3 sequence: CASSRQGNQPQHF. The CDR3 nucleotides are TGTGCCAGCAGTCGACAGGGAAATCAGCCCCAGCATTTT.

This clone was seen more than once but under ten times. J is TRBJ1-5 and V is TRBV21-1; no check of the table's D call, TRBD1, against the DNA was made. TRBV21-1 is a recognized pseudogene. The CDR3 extends over 16 amino acids. This chain's CDR3 is CASSKKTGGGNQPQHF. The CDR3 nucleotides read TGTGCCAGCAGCAAAAAGACAGGGGGCGGCAATCAGCCCCAGCATTTT.

The chain is built from TRBV4-3 and TRBJ1-2; 9 bases are a match to TRBD1. Germline-derived CDR1 and CDR2 are LGHNA and YSLEER. The V segment lost 4 bases and the J segment 1 base; nucleotides outside the gene matches: 4. This CDR3 has 15 residues. The CDR3 region has the DNA TGCGCCAGCAGCCGGAGGGACAGGGTTAACTATGGCTACACCTTC. Translating gives CASSRRDRVNYGYTF.

The chain joins TRBV13 to TRBJ1-4; tentative D call: TRBD1 (6 bases). Trimming shortened V by 6 bases and J by 4 bases, and 12 bases separated the two germline ends. This CDR3 has 14 amino acids. Germline assignment: CDR1 PRHDT and CDR2 FYEKMQ (reference sequence). The CDR3 sequence: CASRSGVGNEKLFF. The DNA of the CDR3 is TGTGCCAGCAGGTCAGGGGTGGGTAATGAAAAACTGTTTTTT.

The chain has TRBV6-2 or TRBV6-3 and TRBJ1-3; 7 nucleotides match TRBD1. Trimming removed 6 bases from V and 4 bases from J; junction bases left unmatched: 12. The CDR3 has 16 residues. CDR1 is MNHEY, CDR2 SVGEGT, per germline. CDR3 nucleotide sequence: TGTGCCAGCAGCTCCGACAGGGAGTGGCCCGGAAACACCATATATTTT. As protein: CASSSDREWPGNTIYF.

This chain uses TRBV29-1 with TRBJ1-1; no firm D call. The length of the CDR3 is 11 residues. The ends were cut back, 3 bases at V and 1 base at J, with 3 bases in the middle. Germline V gene sequence: CDR1 SQVTM, CDR2 ANQGSEA. CDR3 amino acids: CSVDQNTEAFF. CDR3 nucleotide sequence: TGCAGCGTTGATCAGAACACTGAAGCTTTCTTT.

The chain has TRBV12-3 or TRBV12-4 and TRBJ2-3, with a possible D match to TRBD1 (5 bases). V shed 3 bases and J shed 9 bases, with 10 bases lying between them. This CDR3 region has 12 residues. In DNA, the CDR3 is TGTGCCAGCAGTTTGGGGCAGGTCACGCAGTATTTT. Protein sequence: CASSLGQVTQYF.